Each of the 9 T cell receptor beta chains below was sequenced from the same sample in a study of cytomegalovirus exposure and HLA in healthy donors. With 60 Vbeta and 13 Jbeta primers, the PCR was carried out. The protocol was immunoSEQ multiplex PCR, while the TCRdb copy is restricted to in-frame clones and leaves out a portion. The sample includes about 210,000 clones, more than 80% of them seen just once. Sequences were obtained from PBMCs. These receptor sequences come from a man aged 25-40 years in good health and CMV-seronegative.

This chain joins TRBV27 and TRBJ2-7; TRBD1 might be the D (6 bases). V shed 2 bases and J shed 2 bases, with 7 bases lying between them. The CDR3 spans 13 residues. The germline V gene encodes CDR1 MNHEY and CDR2 SMNVEV (reference sequence). CDR3 nucleotides: TGTGCCAGCAGTTTAACAGGGACCTACGAGCAGTACTTC. Translated: CASSLTGTYEQYF.

The rearrangement joins TRBV20-1 to TRBJ2-7; D gene ambiguous. Germline-derived CDR1 and CDR2 are DFQATT and SNEGSKA (reference sequence). V lost 6 bases and J 3 bases, leaving 9 bases between the germline ends. There are 11 residues in the CDR3. The CDR3 sequence: CSAELGYEQYF. CDR3 bases: TGCAGTGCCGAGCTCGGCTACGAGCAGTACTTC.

J is TRBJ2-1 and V is TRBV5-1; D gene ambiguous. V gave up 5 bases and J gave up 2 bases, with 11 bases separating them. The CDR3 length is 14 residues. Germline V gene lookup returns CDR1 SGHRS and CDR2 YFSETQ. Written as DNA, the CDR3 is TGCGCCAGCAGTGTGAGGTGGCCCTACAATGAGCAGTTCTTC. This encodes CASSVRWPYNEQFF.

The chain links TRBV5-4 to TRBJ1-1; 9 bases fit TRBD1. The V and J ends lost 2 bases and 6 bases, in that order; junction bases with no gene match: 5. Germline lookup yields CDR1 SGHNT and CDR2 YYREEE (reference sequence). The CDR3 contains 14 residues. For the CDR3, the DNA is TGTGCCAGCAGCTTACAGGGGGCGCGGTCTGAAGCTTTCTTT. Translated: CASSLQGARSEAFF.

The chain carries TRBV2 and TRBJ2-2; 9 bases fit TRBD1. Per germline, CDR1 SNHLY and CDR2 FYNNEI. Losses at the gene ends were 7 bases for V and 5 bases for J; bases not matched to a gene: 5. The CDR3 consists of 14 residues. The CDR3 spells CASMGQGRTGELFF. CDR3 coding DNA: TGTGCCAGCATGGGACAGGGAAGGACCGGGGAGCTGTTTTTT.

V gene TRBV6-6 combines with J gene TRBJ2-2; 10 nucleotides agree with TRBD1. Trimming cost V 7 bases and J 2 bases; bases outside gene matches: 4. The CDR3 consists of 15 residues. CDR1 and CDR2 (germline): MNHNY, SVGAGI (reference sequence). As DNA, the CDR3 is TGTGCCAGCACCTTGACAGGGGGCAACACCGGGGAGCTGTTTTTT. It is translated as CASTLTGGNTGELFF.

J is TRBJ2-5 and V is TRBV7-2; 13 bases agree with TRBD2. CDR1 and CDR2 from the germline V gene are SGHTA and FQGNSA. CDR3 length: 14 residues. Trimming removed 6 bases from V and 5 bases from J; junction bases left unmatched: 3. The chain's CDR3 is CASRLAGGPETQYF. The DNA for the CDR3 is TGTGCCAGCAGACTAGCGGGGGGGCCGGAGACCCAGTACTTC.

The J gene is TRBJ2-5, the V gene TRBV7-9, with TRBD2 matching 10 bases. V lost 11 bases to trimming and J lost 5 bases; unmatched junction nucleotides: 5. The CDR3 contains 12 residues. Germline V gene lookup returns CDR1 SEHNR and CDR2 FQNEAQ (reference sequence). In DNA, the CDR3 is TGTGCCCTAGCGGGGGCCCTGGAGACCCAGTACTTC. This codes for CALAGALETQYF.

This clone was counted a few times. The CDR3 DNA reads TGTGCCAGCAGCTTAGAGTGGGGCCGCGGTACGCAGTATTTT. The encoded protein is CASSLEWGRGTQYF. The V call is TRBV11-2, the J call TRBJ2-3; D might be TRBD1 (5 bases). The CDR3 is made up of 14 amino acids. Germline CDR1 is SGHAT and CDR2 is FQNNGV. The V gene lost 0 bases and the J gene lost 8 bases, with 12 bases spanning the gap.